This T cell receptor (beta chain) was found in a study of shared T cell receptors in the human thymus. Sequenced by immunoSEQ multiplex PCR; TCRdb stores in-frame clones only, minus some. Of fewer than 700,000 clones listed, approximately 87% are singletons. The same data also went into a second study, on human thymus T cells.

The TCR was taken from a boy less than two years old with a congenital heart defect. Material for sequencing was thymocytes.

The CDR3 nucleotides read TGTGCCAGCAGTCCCCCTACGGGGCGGGAGAACACCGGGGAGCTGTTTTTT. It yields the protein CASSPPTGRENTGELFF. This chain connects TRBV27 to TRBJ2-2; maybe TRBD2 (6 bases). The CDR3 spans 17 residues. CDR1 is MNHEY and CDR2 is SMNVEV in the germline V gene (reference sequence). V lost 5 bases and J lost 1, with 17 bases in between.